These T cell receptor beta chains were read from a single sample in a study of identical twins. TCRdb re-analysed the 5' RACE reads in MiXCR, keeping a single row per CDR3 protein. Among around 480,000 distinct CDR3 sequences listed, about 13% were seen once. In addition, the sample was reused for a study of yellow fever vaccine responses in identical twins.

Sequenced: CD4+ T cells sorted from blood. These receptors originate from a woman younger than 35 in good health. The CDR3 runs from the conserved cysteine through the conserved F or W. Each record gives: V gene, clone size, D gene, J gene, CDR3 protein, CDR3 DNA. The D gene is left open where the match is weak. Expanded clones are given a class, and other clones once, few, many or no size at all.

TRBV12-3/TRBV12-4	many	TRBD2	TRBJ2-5	CASSLPTSGGVKETQYF	TGTGCCAGCAGTCTGCCTACTAGCGGGGGCGTTAAAGAGACCCAGTACTTC
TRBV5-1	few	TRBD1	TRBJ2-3	CASSLRQGAQDTQYF	TGCGCCAGCAGCTTGAGACAGGGGGCTCAAGATACGCAGTATTTT
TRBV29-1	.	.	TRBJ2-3	CSAIPAPASSTDTQYF	TGCAGCGCCATTCCCGCGCCGGCCTCTAGCACAGATACGCAGTATTTT
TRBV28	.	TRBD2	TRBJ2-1	CAIYRNSGSVYNEQFF	TGTGCCATCTACCGGAACAGCGGGAGTGTATACAATGAGCAGTTCTTC
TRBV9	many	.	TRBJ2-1	CASSVVDQAGGQFF	TGTGCCAGCAGCGTAGTCGATCAAGCGGGCGGGCAGTTCTTC
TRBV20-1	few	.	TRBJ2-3	CSSTSTRAPRTDTQYF	TGCAGTTCAACTAGCACCCGAGCCCCCCGCACAGATACGCAGTATTTT
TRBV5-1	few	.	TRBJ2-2	CASSFTRGPEGENTGELFF	TGCGCCAGCAGCTTCACTAGAGGACCCGAGGGGGAGAACACCGGGGAGCTGTTTTTT
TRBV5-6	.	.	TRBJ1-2	CASSLGETNYGYTF	TGTGCCAGCAGCTTGGGGGAAACCAACTATGGCTACACCTTC
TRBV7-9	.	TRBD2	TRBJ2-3	CASSPWDYRADTQYF	TGTGCCAGCAGCCCATGGGACTACCGTGCAGATACGCAGTATTTT
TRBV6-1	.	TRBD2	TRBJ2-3	CASRPLAGLGTDTQYF	TGTGCCAGCAGGCCTCTAGCGGGGCTAGGCACAGATACGCAGTATTTT
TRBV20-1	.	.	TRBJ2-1	CSARGTLLSEQFF	TGCAGTGCTAGAGGGACCCTCCTTAGTGAGCAGTTCTTC
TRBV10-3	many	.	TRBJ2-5	CAISESSGLGETQYF	TGTGCCATCAGTGAGTCTTCAGGGTTAGGAGAGACCCAGTACTTC
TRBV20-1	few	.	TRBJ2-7	CSADRGGGVGSYEQYF	TGCAGTGCTGACAGGGGAGGGGGCGTTGGATCCTACGAGCAGTACTTC
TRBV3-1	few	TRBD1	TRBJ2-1	CASSLQGQDEQFF	TGTGCCAGCAGCCTACAGGGGCAGGATGAGCAGTTCTTC
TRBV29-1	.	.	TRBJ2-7	CSVEGQGYEQYF	TGCAGCGTTGAAGGGCAGGGCTACGAGCAGTACTTC
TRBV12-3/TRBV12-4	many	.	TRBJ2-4	CATSEGVNIQYF	TGTGCCACCTCTGAGGGAGTAAACATTCAGTACTTC
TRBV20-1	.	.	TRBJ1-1	CSARDFRAGNTEAFF	TGCAGTGCTAGAGATTTCAGGGCAGGGAACACTGAAGCTTTCTTT
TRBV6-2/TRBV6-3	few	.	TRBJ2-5	CASGRLLQETQYF	TGTGCCAGCGGTCGCTTGTTGCAAGAGACCCAGTACTTC
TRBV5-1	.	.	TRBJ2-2	CASSLGVAESNTGELFF	TGCGCCAGCAGCTTGGGGGTAGCGGAATCGAACACCGGGGAGCTGTTTTTT
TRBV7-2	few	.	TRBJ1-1	CASSLFGGGRTEAFF	TGTGCCAGCAGCTTGTTCGGGGGAGGGCGGACTGAAGCTTTCTTT
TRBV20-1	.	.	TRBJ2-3	CSAGPRSTDTQYF	TGCAGTGCTGGACCACGAAGCACAGATACGCAGTATTTT
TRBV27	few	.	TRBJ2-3	CASSPQGGPDTQYF	TGTGCCAGCAGTCCCCAGGGGGGACCAGATACGCAGTATTTT
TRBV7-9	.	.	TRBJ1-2	CASSFITAIYDYTF	TGTGCCAGCAGCTTCATTACCGCCATCTATGACTACACCTTC
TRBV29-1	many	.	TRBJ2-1	CSVDSRGYNEQFF	TGCAGCGTTGATTCCCGGGGATACAATGAGCAGTTCTTC
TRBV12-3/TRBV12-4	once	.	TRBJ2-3	CASSRGVGVGAQTTQYF	TGTGCCAGCAGTAGAGGGGTAGGTGTAGGAGCACAGACTACGCAGTATTTT